Below are 10 T cell receptor beta chains sequenced from a single sample in a study of cytomegalovirus exposure and HLA in healthy donors. Both 60 Vbeta primers and 13 Jbeta primers went into the PCR. Libraries were prepared by immunoSEQ multiplex PCR; TCRdb keeps only in-frame clonotypes and omits some of them. The sample has about 130,000 clones, about 80% seen once. Sequenced input: PBMCs. The source of these receptors is a man aged 25 to 45 in good health.

This clone was observed once. The chain has TRBV7-2 and TRBJ2-5, with D possibly matching TRBD1 (5 bases). Trimming left V 5 bases short and J 6 bases short, with 16 bases between. Germline loops: CDR1 SGHTA, CDR2 FQGNSA. This CDR3 is built from 14 residues. The CDR3 sequence: CASSPIPGKKTQYF. CDR3 coding DNA: TGTGCCAGCAGCCCCATCCCAGGGAAAAAGACCCAGTACTTC.

This clone was detected only a few times. J is TRBJ1-5 and V is TRBV28, with unresolved D. The V gene lost 5 bases and the J gene lost 11 bases, with 16 bases spanning the gap. CDR3 length: 13 residues. CDR1 and CDR2 from the germline V gene are MDHEN and SYDVKM. CDR3 sequence: CASSADPGRSQHF. The CDR3 nucleotides read TGTGCCAGCAGTGCCGACCCAGGCAGGTCCCAGCATTTT.

The rearrangement links TRBV18 to TRBJ2-7, with D perhaps matching TRBD1 (5 bases). The CDR3 length is 14 residues. Germline V gene data show CDR1 as KGHSH and CDR2 as LQKENI. Trimming pared 2 bases from V and 2 bases from J, leaving 10 bases between. The CDR3 sequence: CASSPLGQTYEQYF. The CDR3 DNA sequence: TGTGCCAGCTCACCATTGGGGCAGACCTACGAGCAGTACTTC.

This chain connects TRBV6-5 to TRBJ1-5; D gene uncertain. The CDR3 has 14 residues. V lost 5 bases to trimming and J lost 4 bases, with 12 bases between them. From germline, CDR1 is MNHEY and CDR2 SVGAGI. Written as DNA, the CDR3 is TGTGCCAGCAGTAATGCGGGTTTTAATCAGCCCCAGCATTTT. Its protein is CASSNAGFNQPQHF.

The V and J genes are TRBV5-4 and TRBJ2-1; D gene unclear. The CDR3 totals 11 residues. Germline loops: CDR1 SGHNT, CDR2 YYREEE (reference sequence). Trimming pared 0 bases from V and 8 bases from J, leaving 3 bases between. The CDR3 is CASSLAYEQFF. CDR3 coding DNA: TGTGCCAGCAGCTTGGCGTATGAGCAGTTCTTC.

This clone appeared once. The J gene is TRBJ2-2, the V gene TRBV27, with D possibly being TRBD1 (6 bases). V lost 5 bases to trimming and J lost 5 bases, with 9 bases between them. The V gene's germline CDR1 is MNHEY and CDR2 SMNVEV (reference sequence). The CDR3 length is 13 residues. The CDR3 sequence: CASSVTGTGELFF. The CDR3, as DNA: TGTGCCAGCAGTGTCACAGGGACCGGGGAGCTGTTTTTT.

V and J are TRBV30 and TRBJ2-1; TRBD2 might be the D (5 bases). The CDR3 is 14 residues long. The germline CDR1 and CDR2 sequences are GTSNPN and SVGIG (reference sequence). V was clipped by 4 bases and J by 7 bases, with 17 bases between them. This CDR3 is CAWMDWNGRNEQFF. In DNA form, the CDR3 reads TGTGCCTGGATGGACTGGAATGGGAGAAATGAGCAGTTCTTC.

This clone was seen a handful of times. This rearrangement joins TRBV25-1 to TRBJ2-7; D perhaps matches TRBD2 (5 bases). Trimming pared 7 bases from V and 5 bases from J, leaving 21 bases between. Germline CDR1 MGHDK, CDR2 SYGVNS. This CDR3 has 15 residues. The CDR3 DNA reads TGTGCCAGCACCCGAAGTGAGGGTTGGGTGCACGAGCAGTACTTC. Translating it yields CASTRSEGWVHEQYF.

V and J are TRBV10-3 and TRBJ2-3, with a tentative D call TRBD2 (6 bases). This CDR3 spans 14 amino acids. V lost 4 bases and J lost 4, with 12 bases in between. Germline V lookup: CDR1 ENHRY, CDR2 SYGVKD. In nucleotides, the CDR3 is TGTGCCATCAGTGGGTGGGAGGATTCAGATACGCAGTATTTT. Its protein is CAISGWEDSDTQYF.

J is TRBJ1-5 and V is TRBV30; TRBD1 agrees at 7 bases. This CDR3 region has 15 residues. The V gene end was trimmed by 1 base and the J gene end by 2 bases; junction bases not matched to a gene: 5. The germline gives CDR1 GTSNPN, CDR2 SVGIG (reference sequence). The CDR3 loop reads CAWSGQGWGNQPQHF. In DNA, the CDR3 is TGTGCCTGGAGTGGACAGGGTTGGGGCAATCAGCCCCAGCATTTT.